This paragraph reports one TCR beta chain. This receptor's antigen is unknown. The sample holds no much larger clone one base away, and base qualities are not on file. The data were obtained in a study of blood T cells in healthy people across ages (dated by TCRdb to the mid-2010s). Notes on the research overall: In model experiments, template switching captured about one uniquely barcoded TCR beta cDNA molecule for every two T cells. To track age-related changes in TCR beta repertoire diversity, the study relied on deep sequencing normalized with unique cDNA molecular identifiers. The donors were divided into four age groups: young (average approximately 17 years), middle-aged (under 40), aged (62) and long-lived (roughly 88). To avoid experimental bias, donors of different ages were randomly spread across the sequencing lanes. The study analyzed two additional independent replicas of 1 million unique cDNA reads from the same blood draw for two donors, one aged 18 to 29 and one aged 80 or older. What the research found in general, with its limitations: Estimates of total diversity based on one million sequenced T cells were regarded as lower bounds and as underestimates. Donor CMV infection status was unknown, potentially confounding age-related changes in expanded clonotypes. Since profiling was done on bulk unsorted PBMCs, naive and antigen-experienced compartments could not be conclusively compared. Observed TCR beta diversity per million T cells fell roughly linearly with age, and a significant reduction was already apparent by age around 40. Compared with the aged group, the long-lived group had more naive CD4+ T cells, fewer expanded clones and increased TCR diversity, suggesting age selection. The percentage of naive T cells measured by flow cytometry correlated strongly with observed TCR beta diversity.

The library was built by means of 5' RACE. Sequencer: Illumina HiSeq 2500. A second roughly 6 to 11 cycle PCR used a sample-barcoded 5' primer and a J-beta primer mix. A template-switch 5' adaptor carrying 12 random nucleotides introduced a unique molecular identifier onto each TCR beta cDNA molecule. Each sample yielded at least 2.5 million CDR3-containing paired-end reads. The Mint cDNA synthesis kit, primed by a TRBC-specific oligonucleotide, was used to synthesize first-strand cDNA from all RNA. Following uracil-DNA glycosylase treatment, a first 18-cycle PCR with universal primers M1SS and BC2_uni_R was performed on all cDNA. Per the source publication's procedure: Each sample was normalized by randomly selecting 1 million high-quality reads, each carrying a distinct molecular identifier. Instead of being binned into consensus sequences, reads that shared molecular identifiers were thrown out. MiTCR, run with a Q25 quality threshold and the strictest error-elimination algorithm, handled CDR3 identification, clonotype clustering and error correction. A nonparametric unseen species model with Euler transformation was used to estimate lower-bound total TCR beta diversity. TCRdb cleaned the public reads at Q25 with fastp, built clones with MiXCR and kept in-frame beta chains. Every entry covers one CDR3 protein and lists the most common genes and DNA from its rows. Here the V and J calls rest on TCRdb's processing, not on the authors' analysis. The sample has around 1,500,000 distinct CDR3 sequences on record, 28% of them singletons. The ten largest clones add up to 7.7% of the sample.

The roughly 39 donors, aged roughly 6 to 95 years, were systemically healthy Caucasian individuals from Russia. Each donor gave ten milliliters of peripheral blood, collected into EDTA-treated Vacutainer tubes. Ficoll-Paque density-gradient centrifugation was used to isolate PBMCs, with at least 6.5 million obtained per sample. Trizol reagent was used to extract total RNA from PBMCs, with at least 5 micrograms per sample. The percentages of naive CD45RAhigh/CD27high T cells were determined by flow cytometry on a PBMC aliquot from every donor. CDR1 and CDR2 are read off the germline V gene (reference sequence) as DFQATT and SNEGSKA. The junction carries 27 bases between V and J, which are trimmed by 7 bases and 5 bases respectively. The CDR3, from cysteine to phenylalanine, totals 17 residues. This entry keeps only the CDR3 DNA: 51 bases, framed from base 1.

Recombination connected TRBV20-1 to TRBJ2-1, with no confident D gene call. This receptor was obtained from a woman aged 25 to 39 in good health. The sequenced sample was blood. CDR3 region: CSVGNSRPTLIDNEQFF. In nucleotide form, the sequence is TGCAGTGTCGGTAATAGTCGCCCAACCCTAATTGACAATGAGCAGTTCTTC.